In its sample, the clone carrying this T cell receptor beta chain was seen many times. The data derive from a study of T cells after yellow fever vaccination. Study-wide context: CD3, CD45RA, CCR7 and CD95 sorting yielded EM, EMRA, CM and Tscm memory subsets. In the case of low-cell-number fractions, SMART-Seq v4 Ultra Low Input was used for preparation.

The CDR3 contains 12 residues. V dropped 6 bases and J dropped 11 bases, with 17 bases sitting between them. The germline gives CDR1 DFQATT, CDR2 SNEGSKA (reference sequence). Points from the study as a whole: Among primary-vaccination clones, most reappeared after the booster, at around 97% for CD4 and under 90% for CD8. Peaking faster, on day 5 versus 15, the secondary response was nonetheless weaker.

One entry per CDR3 protein results from TCRdb running MiXCR on the 5' RACE reads. The table includes around 60,000 distinct CDR3 sequences, around 6.1% detected once. Source: PBMCs, either bulk or a sorted T-cell subset (CD4+, CD8+, memory, or dextramer-sorted; not recorded which), taken on the day of the yellow fever booster vaccination. The chain couples TRBV20-1 to TRBJ1-5, with a tentative D call TRBD1 (6 bases). This clonotype originated in a man aged 18 to 30 who received the YFV17D yellow fever vaccine. The CDR3 here is CSAEPQGLTQHF. DNA for the CDR3: TGCAGTGCCGAGCCACAGGGTCTTACCCAGCATTTT.